A selection of T cell receptor beta chains follows, all from one sample in a study of blood T cell repertoires in COVID-19. Profiling relied on immunoSEQ multiplex PCR, and the TCRdb table lists in-frame clones only, not all of them. The table shows about 75,000 clones, with 79% occurring only once. The sequencing sample was made of peripheral blood. Receptors originate from a woman aged 80 or older with active or convalescent COVID-19. Both conserved end residues are part of each CDR3. Each record gives: CDR3 length, J gene, D gene, V gene, clone size, CDR3 DNA, CDR3 protein. The D gene is left open where the match is weak. Clone size is given for some rows only: seen once, a few or many times, or a class if the clone is expanded.

>14|TRBJ1-1|NA|TRBV5-1|few
TGCGCCAGCAGCTTGGCAGTGAATACCCCTGAAGCTTTCTTT
CASSLAVNTPEAFF
>16|TRBJ2-1|TRBD2|TRBV19|NA
TGTGCCAGTAGCATTTCAGCGGGAGGAGAGTACAATGAGCAGTTCTTC
CASSISAGGEYNEQFF
>15|TRBJ2-7|TRBD1|TRBV27|NA
TGTGCCACCGCAGGCCGGACAGGGTTCTCCTACGAGCAGTACTTC
CATAGRTGFSYEQYF
>14|TRBJ2-3|TRBD2|TRBV7-9|NA
TGTGCCTGTTTGAGGCGGGAGGCGTCAGATACGCAGTATTTT
CACLRREASDTQYF
>15|TRBJ2-7|NA|TRBV27|NA
TGTGCCAGCAGCCACCTTACTCCGAGCTCCTACGAGCAGTACTTC
CASSHLTPSSYEQYF
>18|TRBJ2-7|NA|TRBV11-2|NA
TGTGCCAGCAGCTTAGTGGAAGGGTTTTCCCGGGAGTTCGTTAGTCAGTACTTC
CASSLVEGFSREFVSQYF
>13|TRBJ1-2|TRBD1|TRBV5-6|NA
TGTGCCAGCAGCCCCAACAGGGGGCGAGGCTACACCTTC
CASSPNRGRGYTF
>18|TRBJ1-1|NA|TRBV15|NA
TGTGCCACCAGCAGAGTCGGGGAGTGGGGTAACGTTGGGACTGAAGCTTTCTTT
CATSRVGEWGNVGTEAFF
>17|TRBJ1-6|NA|TRBV11-2|NA
TGTGCCAGCAGCTTAGTACTAACGAGCTCCTATAATTCACCCCTCCACTTT
CASSLVLTSSYNSPLHF
>14|TRBJ2-1|TRBD1|TRBV5-6|NA
TGTGCCAGCAGCCTAGGGGGACAGGGGGTTGAGCAGTTCTTC
CASSLGGQGVEQFF
>15|TRBJ1-1|NA|TRBV19|NA
TGTGCCAGTAGGTTAGACAGGACTCCGAACACTGAAGCTTTCTTT
CASRLDRTPNTEAFF
>14|TRBJ1-2|NA|TRBV5-1|NA
TGCGCCAGCCGCCCTGAGTGGGGAGACTATGGCTACACCTTC
CASRPEWGDYGYTF
>14|TRBJ2-5|NA|TRBV7-2|NA
TGTGCCAGCAGCACTACAGGGCTTCGAGAGACCCAGTACTTC
CASSTTGLRETQYF
>14|TRBJ1-2|TRBD1|TRBV27|NA
TGTGCCAGCTCTCCGGGACAGAGAAACTATGGCTACACCTTC
CASSPGQRNYGYTF
>13|TRBJ1-6|NA|TRBV12-3/TRBV12-4|NA
TGTGCCAGCAGCCTGTGGGGGGATTCACCCCTCCACTTT
CASSLWGDSPLHF
>11|TRBJ1-3|NA|TRBV20-1|NA
TGCAGTGCCAGGGCTGGAAACACCATATATTTT
CSARAGNTIYF
>17|TRBJ2-3|TRBD2|TRBV9|NA
TGTGCCAGCAGCCCCACAAGAGTAGCGGGGGGCACAGATACGCAGTATTTT
CASSPTRVAGGTDTQYF
>16|TRBJ1-6|TRBD1|TRBV5-8|NA
TGTGCCAGCAGCTACCACAGGGGTGTCTATAATTCACCCCTCCACTTT
CASSYHRGVYNSPLHF
>16|TRBJ1-3|TRBD1|TRBV7-8|NA
TGTGCCAGCAGCCACCGCACAAGGACAGGGGCAAACACCATATATTTT
CASSHRTRTGANTIYF
>17|TRBJ1-6|NA|TRBV6-2/TRBV6-3|NA
TGTGCCAGCAGTTCACTACGAACAGGGCGAAATAGGGTGACCCTCCACTTT
CASSSLRTGRNRVTLHF
>15|TRBJ2-1|NA|TRBV28|NA
TGTGCCAGCAGTCAGAGGGGGAATTCCTACAATGAGCAGTTCTTC
CASSQRGNSYNEQFF
>14|TRBJ2-7|NA|TRBV5-6|NA
TGTGCCAGCAGCTCGCTGCGGGGGCCCCACGAGCAGTACTTC
CASSSLRGPHEQYF
>16|TRBJ2-1|TRBD1|TRBV6-6|NA
TGTGCCAGCAGTTACCACGGACAGGGGAGGTACAATGAGCAGTTCTTC
CASSYHGQGRYNEQFF
>14|TRBJ2-7|TRBD1|TRBV19|NA
TGTGCCAGTAGTTCCCGGGACAGGGCCTACGAGCAGTACTTC
CASSSRDRAYEQYF
>12|TRBJ2-3|NA|TRBV5-4|few
TGTGCCAGCAGCTTACAGGGCGCTACGCAGTATTTT
CASSLQGATQYF
>15|TRBJ1-5|TRBD1|TRBV7-9|NA
TGTGCCAGCAGCTCCCGACAGGGGAACAATCAGCCCCAGCATTTT
CASSSRQGNNQPQHF
>13|TRBJ2-3|NA|TRBV13|NA
TGTGCCAGCAGTCGGGAGACGAGAAATACGCAGTATTTT
CASSRETRNTQYF
>15|TRBJ1-4|TRBD1|TRBV19|NA
TGTGCCAGTAGTACGACAGGGGGAAGGCATGAAAAACTGTTTTTT
CASSTTGGRHEKLFF
>15|TRBJ2-2|NA|TRBV6-2/TRBV6-3|NA
TGTGCCAGCAGTTATGGGGCCCCATACACCGGGGAGCTGTTTTTT
CASSYGAPYTGELFF
>14|TRBJ1-1|TRBD1|TRBV5-6|NA
TGTGCCACCCGGGACAGGGGAGGAAAGACTGAAGCTTTCTTT
CATRDRGGKTEAFF
>16|TRBJ2-2|NA|TRBV6-2/TRBV6-3|NA
TGTGCCAGCAGCCGAGCCTTAATCGACGGGGCCGGGGAGCTGTTTTTT
CASSRALIDGAGELFF
>14|TRBJ1-2|NA|TRBV7-9|NA
TGTGCCAGCAGCTTAGCGCCGGGGGGCGGTGGCTACACCTTC
CASSLAPGGGGYTF
>15|TRBJ2-7|NA|TRBV19|NA
TGTGCCAGTAGTATAGAGGTACAGACCACCTACGAGCAGTACTTC
CASSIEVQTTYEQYF
>14|TRBJ2-7|TRBD2|TRBV13|NA
TGTGCCAGCAGCCGAGGACTAGCTCCCTACGAGCAGTACTTC
CASSRGLAPYEQYF
>17|TRBJ1-4|NA|TRBV15|NA
TGTGCCACCAGACGTTGGAGTCCGATGGTTATGGGTGAAAAACTGTTTTTT
CATRRWSPMVMGEKLFF
>18|TRBJ1-5|NA|TRBV15|NA
TGTGCCACCAGCAGAGACAGGGGAGCTTATAATCCCAATCAGCCCCAGCATTTT
CATSRDRGAYNPNQPQHF
>14|TRBJ1-4|TRBD1|TRBV7-2|few
TGTGCCAGCAGCTTAGACAGGGGACGAGAAAAACTGTTTTTT
CASSLDRGREKLFF
>16|TRBJ2-5|TRBD2|TRBV6-5|NA
TGTGCCAGCAGTTACTCGGGACTAGCAGGCCAAGAGACCCAGTACTTC
CASSYSGLAGQETQYF
>16|TRBJ1-2|NA|TRBV19|NA
TGTGCCAGCATCGGTCGGGAGGGGATATCGCCATATGGCTACACCTTC
CASIGREGISPYGYTF
>13|TRBJ1-5|NA|TRBV19|NA
TGTGCCAGTAGGACACAGGGCAATCAGCCCCAGCATTTT
CASRTQGNQPQHF
>16|TRBJ2-2|NA|TRBV19|NA
TGTGCCAGTAGTATTCCGATGACAGGTCACACCGGGGAGCTGTTTTTT
CASSIPMTGHTGELFF
>16|TRBJ2-7|TRBD2|TRBV19|NA
TGTGCCAGCCGAGCCGGGACTAGCGGAACCGTTTACGAGCAGTACTTC
CASRAGTSGTVYEQYF
>13|TRBJ2-1|NA|TRBV7-2|few
TGTGCCAGCAGCTTGAGTCGGGACAATGAGCAGTTCTTC
CASSLSRDNEQFF
>13|TRBJ1-1|NA|TRBV19|once
TGTGCCAGTGCTAGGACAGTCGACACTGAAGCTTTCTTT
CASARTVDTEAFF
>12|TRBJ1-2|TRBD1|TRBV19|once
TGTGCCAGTAGGGGACAGAACTATGGCTACACCTTC
CASRGQNYGYTF